The 13 T cell receptor beta chains given below trace back to one sample, sequenced in a study of blood T cell repertoires in COVID-19. Data came from immunoSEQ multiplex PCR; TCRdb stores just in-frame clones and leaves some out. This table has 350,000 to 400,000 clones, 85% to 90% appearing once. The specimen was PBMCs or T cells enriched from blood (not recorded which). Receptors were obtained from a man aged 18 to 30 who had recovered from COVID-19.

The V call is TRBV2, the J call TRBJ2-2; 7 nucleotides match TRBD1. CDR1 is SNHLY and CDR2 is FYNNEI in the germline V gene. Germline trimming cut 0 bases from V and 7 bases from J; bases unmatched to any gene: 11. The length of the CDR3 is 17 residues. DNA for the CDR3: TGTGCCAGCAGTGAAGCTAAGGACAGGCGTGGTCACGGGGAGCTGTTTTTT. Translating gives CASSEAKDRRGHGELFF.

The rearrangement joins TRBV6-5 to TRBJ1-2; D not certain. The V end was cut by 6 bases, the J end by 4 bases, with 9 bases between. The CDR3 totals 12 residues. Germline assignment: CDR1 MNHEY and CDR2 SVGAGI. CDR3 coding DNA: TGTGCCAGCAGAGCGGCCCTCTATGGCTACACCTTC. It translates to CASRAALYGYTF.

The chain is built from TRBV7-9 and TRBJ1-4; D may be TRBD1 (6 bases). Trimming stripped 2 bases from V and 2 bases from J, with 9 bases between. The length of the CDR3 is 15 residues. CDR1 and CDR2 (germline): SEHNR, FQNEAQ (reference sequence). CDR3 coding DNA: TGTGCCAGCAGCTTACAGGGGACCACTAATGAAAAACTGTTTTTT. Translated, it gives CASSLQGTTNEKLFF.

The DNA for the CDR3 is TGTGCCAGCAGCTTATTCGCTACGGTGAACACTGAAGCTTTCTTT. Translated: CASSLFATVNTEAFF. The chain recombines TRBV5-4 with TRBJ1-1; D remains unclear. CDR1 is SGHNT, CDR2 YYREEE, per germline (reference sequence). The length of the CDR3 is 15 residues. Trimming left V 2 bases short and J 0 bases short, with 11 bases between.

The chain joins TRBV28 to TRBJ1-1; D not certain. Trimming took off 6 bases at V and 7 bases at J, with 21 bases between the two ends. CDR1 and CDR2 (germline): MDHEN, SYDVKM. This CDR3 region has 15 residues. CDR3 bases: TGTGCCAGCAGACAAGAGGCAGCCCTCTATATTGAAGCTTTCTTT. The encoded protein is CASRQEAALYIEAFF.

The chain is built from TRBV11-2 and TRBJ2-5; perhaps TRBD2 as D (6 bases). Germline V gene data show CDR1 as SGHAT and CDR2 as FQNNGV. V was trimmed by 0 bases and J by 5 bases, leaving 16 bases between them. The CDR3 sequence is 16 residues long. The CDR3 DNA sequence: TGTGCCAGCAGCTTAGATCCTGCGGGAAGGCGGGAGACCCAGTACTTC. This gives the protein CASSLDPAGRRETQYF. The full variable domain, completed using reference TRBV11-2 and TRBJ2-5, is EAGVAQSPRYKIIEKRQSVAFWCNPISGHATLYWYQQILGQGPKLLIQFQNNGVVDDSQLPKDRFSAERLKGVDSTLKIQPAKLEDSAVYLCASSLDPAGRRETQYFGPGTRLLVL.

This rearrangement joins TRBV6-6 to TRBJ1-1; D is ambiguous. Germline V gives CDR1 MNHNY, CDR2 SVGAGI (reference sequence). This CDR3 is 14 amino acids long. V lost 2 bases and J lost 0, with 7 bases in between. The DNA for the CDR3 is TGTGCCAGCAGTTACATGGAGCTGAACACTGAAGCTTTCTTT. This codes for CASSYMELNTEAFF.

The V gene is TRBV4-1, the J gene TRBJ2-1, with 12 bases matching TRBD2. Germline assignment: CDR1 MGHRA and CDR2 YSYEKL. This CDR3 has 15 amino acids. V lost 3 bases and J lost 8; bases outside the gene matches: 5. Here the CDR3 DNA reads TGCGCCAGCAGCCAGACTAGCGGGAGTATGTATGAGCAGTTCTTC. This sequence encodes CASSQTSGSMYEQFF.

This clone showed up just a few times. The rearrangement uses TRBV27 and TRBJ2-5; 10 bases are shared with TRBD2. Germline CDR1 and CDR2: MNHEY and SMNVEV (reference sequence). The length of the CDR3 is 19 residues. The V and J ends lost 1 base and 4 bases, in that order; junction bases with no gene match: 15. DNA of the CDR3: TGTGCCAGCAGTTTATACGGAACCTCTAGCGGGAGCGTCCCAGAGACCCAGTACTTC. Its translation is CASSLYGTSSGSVPETQYF.

The chain combines TRBV7-9 with TRBJ2-1, with D tentatively TRBD2 (5 bases). Trimming shortened V by 3 bases and J by 5 bases, and 14 bases separated the two germline ends. The CDR3 extends over 15 amino acids. Germline V gene lookup returns CDR1 SEHNR and CDR2 FQNEAQ (reference sequence). CDR3 protein: CASSFDYTSDNEQFF. The DNA for the CDR3 is TGTGCCAGCAGCTTTGACTATACCTCTGACAATGAGCAGTTCTTC.

The chain joins TRBV4-3 to TRBJ2-7; 7 bases fit TRBD2. V was clipped by 1 base and J by 4 bases; unmatched bases: 4. The CDR3 sequence is 14 residues long. CDR1 is LGHNA, CDR2 YSLEER, per germline. As DNA, the CDR3 is TGCGCCAGCAGCCAAGTCCGACTAGCTTACGAGCAGTACTTC. Protein: CASSQVRLAYEQYF.

The chain employs TRBV6-6 and TRBJ2-7; 7 bases match TRBD2. After removal of 9 bases from V and 2 bases from J, the junction contained 10 bases not matched to a gene. Germline V CDR1 and CDR2: MNHNY, SVGAGI (reference sequence). CDR3 length equals 14 residues. Here the CDR3 reads CASSGEGLTYEQYF. CDR3 in DNA: TGTGCCAGTAGTGGGGAGGGGCTTACCTACGAGCAGTACTTC.

The rearrangement uses TRBV10-1 and TRBJ1-2; 8 positions agree with TRBD1. The V gene's germline CDR1 is WNHNN and CDR2 SYGVQD (reference sequence). V lost 4 bases, J lost 7 bases, and 5 bases stayed unmatched. The CDR3 has 13 amino acids. The CDR3, as DNA: TGCGCCAGCAGTGCTGGGACAGGCCTTGGCTACACCTTC. This encodes CASSAGTGLGYTF.